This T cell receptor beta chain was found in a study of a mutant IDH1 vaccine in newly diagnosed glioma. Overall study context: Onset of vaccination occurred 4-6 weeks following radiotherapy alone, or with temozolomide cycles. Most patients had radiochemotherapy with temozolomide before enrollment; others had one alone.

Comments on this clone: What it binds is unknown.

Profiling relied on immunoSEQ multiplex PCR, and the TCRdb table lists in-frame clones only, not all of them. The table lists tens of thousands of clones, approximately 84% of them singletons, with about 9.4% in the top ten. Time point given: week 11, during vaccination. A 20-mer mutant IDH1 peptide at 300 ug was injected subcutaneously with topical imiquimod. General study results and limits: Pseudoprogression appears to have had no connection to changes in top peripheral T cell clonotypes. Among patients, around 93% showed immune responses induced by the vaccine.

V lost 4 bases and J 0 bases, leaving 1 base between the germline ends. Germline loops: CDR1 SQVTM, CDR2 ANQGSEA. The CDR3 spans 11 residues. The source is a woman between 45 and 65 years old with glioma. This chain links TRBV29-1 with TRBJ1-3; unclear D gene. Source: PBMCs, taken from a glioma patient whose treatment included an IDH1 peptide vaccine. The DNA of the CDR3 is TGCAGCGTTGCCTCTGGAAACACCATATATTTT. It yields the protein CSVASGNTIYF.